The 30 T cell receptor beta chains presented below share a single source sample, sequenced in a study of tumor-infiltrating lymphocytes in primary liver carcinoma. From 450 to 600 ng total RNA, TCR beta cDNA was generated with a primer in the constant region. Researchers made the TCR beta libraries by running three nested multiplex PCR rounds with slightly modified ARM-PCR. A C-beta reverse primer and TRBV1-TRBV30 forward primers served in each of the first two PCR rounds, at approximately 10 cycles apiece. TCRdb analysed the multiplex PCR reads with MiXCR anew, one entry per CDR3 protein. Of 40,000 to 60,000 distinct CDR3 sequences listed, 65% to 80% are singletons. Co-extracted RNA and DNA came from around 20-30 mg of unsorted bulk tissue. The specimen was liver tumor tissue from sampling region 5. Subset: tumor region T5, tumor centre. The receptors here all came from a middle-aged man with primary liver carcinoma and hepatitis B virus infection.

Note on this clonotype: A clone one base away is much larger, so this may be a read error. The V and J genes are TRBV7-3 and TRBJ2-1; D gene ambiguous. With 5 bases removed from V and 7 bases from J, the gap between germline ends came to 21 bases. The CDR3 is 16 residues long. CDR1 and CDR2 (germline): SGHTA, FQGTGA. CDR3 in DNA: TGTGCCAGCAGCCTCCTACCGCCGACCGAAGGTAATGAGCAGTTCTTC. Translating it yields CASSLLPPTEGNEQFF.

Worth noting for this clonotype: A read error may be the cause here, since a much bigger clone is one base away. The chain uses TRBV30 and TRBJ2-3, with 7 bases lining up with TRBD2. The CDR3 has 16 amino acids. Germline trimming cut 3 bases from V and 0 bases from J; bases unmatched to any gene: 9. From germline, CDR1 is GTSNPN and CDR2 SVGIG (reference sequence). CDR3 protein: CAWRGWLAASTDTQYF. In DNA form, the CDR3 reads TGTGCCTGGAGGGGATGGCTAGCGGCTAGCACAGATACGCAGTATTTT. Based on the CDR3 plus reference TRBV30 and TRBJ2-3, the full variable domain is SQTIHQWPATLVQPVGSPLSLECTVEGTSNPNLYWYRQAAGRGLQLLFYSVGIGQISSEVPQNLSASRPQDRQFILSSKKLLLSDSGFYLCAWRGWLAASTDTQYFGPGTRLTVL.

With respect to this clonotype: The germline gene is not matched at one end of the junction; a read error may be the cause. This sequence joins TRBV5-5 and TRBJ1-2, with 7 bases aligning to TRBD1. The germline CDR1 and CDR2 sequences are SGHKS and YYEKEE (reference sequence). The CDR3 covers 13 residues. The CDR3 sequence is CASSLGQFYGYAF. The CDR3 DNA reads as TGTGCCAGTAGCTTGGGACAGTTCTATGGCTACGCCTTC. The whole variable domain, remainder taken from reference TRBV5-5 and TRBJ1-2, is DAGVTQSPTHLIKTRGQQVTLRCSPISGHKSVSWYQQVLGQGPQFIFQYYEKEERGRGNFPDRFSARQFPNYSSELNVNALLLGDSALYLCASSLGQFYGYAFGSGTRLTVV.

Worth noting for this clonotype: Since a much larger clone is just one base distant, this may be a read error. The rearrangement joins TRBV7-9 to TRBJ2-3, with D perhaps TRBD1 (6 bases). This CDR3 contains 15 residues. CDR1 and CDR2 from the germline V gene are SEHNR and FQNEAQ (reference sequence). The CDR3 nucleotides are TGTGCCAGCAGCTCAGGGGCGGAGATCCCAGATACGCAGTGTTTT. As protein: CASSSGAEIPDTQCF. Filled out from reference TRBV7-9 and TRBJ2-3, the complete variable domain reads DTGVSQNPRHKITKRGQNVTFRCDPISEHNRLYWYRQTLGQGPEFLTYFQNEAQLEKSRLLSDRFSAERPKGSFSTLEIQRTEQGDSAMYLCASSSGAEIPDTQCFGPGTRLTVL.

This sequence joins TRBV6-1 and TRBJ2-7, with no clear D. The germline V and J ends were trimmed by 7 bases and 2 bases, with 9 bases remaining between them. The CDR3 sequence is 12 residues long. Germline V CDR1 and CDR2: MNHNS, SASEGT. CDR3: CASTSRTYEQYF. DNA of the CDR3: TGTGCCAGCACCTCGAGGACCTACGAGCAGTACTTC.

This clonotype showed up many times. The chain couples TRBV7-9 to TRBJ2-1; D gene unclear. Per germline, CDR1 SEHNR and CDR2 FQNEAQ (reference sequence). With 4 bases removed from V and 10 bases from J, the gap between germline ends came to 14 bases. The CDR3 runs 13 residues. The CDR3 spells CASSYPDSLEQFF. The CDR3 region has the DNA TGTGCCAGCAGCTATCCTGACTCCTTAGAGCAGTTCTTC.

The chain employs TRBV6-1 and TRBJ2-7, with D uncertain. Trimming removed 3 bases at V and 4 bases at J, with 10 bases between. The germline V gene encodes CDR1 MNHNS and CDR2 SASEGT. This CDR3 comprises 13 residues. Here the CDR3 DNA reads TGTGCCAGCAGTGACATGGGTGGGTACGAGCAGTACTTC. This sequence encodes CASSDMGGYEQYF.

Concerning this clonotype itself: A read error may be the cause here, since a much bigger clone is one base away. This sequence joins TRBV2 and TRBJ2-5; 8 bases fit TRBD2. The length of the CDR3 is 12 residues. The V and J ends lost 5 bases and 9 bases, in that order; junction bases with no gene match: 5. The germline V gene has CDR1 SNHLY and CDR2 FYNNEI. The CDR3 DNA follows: TGTGCCAGCAGTCCGGGGGGGGAGTCCCAGTACTTC. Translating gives CASSPGGESQYF. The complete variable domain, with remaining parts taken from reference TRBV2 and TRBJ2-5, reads EPEVTQTPSHQVTQMGQEVILRCVPISNHLYFYWYRQILGQKVEFLVSFYNNEISEKSEIFDDQFSVERPDGSNFTLKIRSTKLEDSAMYFCASSPGGESQYFGPGTRLLVL.

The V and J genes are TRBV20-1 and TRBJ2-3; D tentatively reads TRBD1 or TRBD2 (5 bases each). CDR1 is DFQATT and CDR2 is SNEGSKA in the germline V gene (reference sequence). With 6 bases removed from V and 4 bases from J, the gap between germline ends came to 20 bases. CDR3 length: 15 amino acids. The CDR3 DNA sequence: TGCAGTGCCAGGGACCGACAAGAAAGCGCAGATACGCAGTATTTT. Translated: CSARDRQESADTQYF.

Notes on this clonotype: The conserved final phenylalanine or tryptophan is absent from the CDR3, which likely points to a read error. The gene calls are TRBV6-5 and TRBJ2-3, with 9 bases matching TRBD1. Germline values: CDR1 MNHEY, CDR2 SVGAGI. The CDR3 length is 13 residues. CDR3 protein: CACRKTGGATQYS. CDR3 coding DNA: TGTGCTTGCAGGAAAACAGGGGGCGCGACGCAGTATTCT.

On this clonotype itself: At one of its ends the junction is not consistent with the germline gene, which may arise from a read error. CDR3 coding DNA: TGTACCAGCAGCTTAGTTAACGGGGAGCTGTTCTTT. This encodes CTSSLVNGELFF. The chain carries TRBV7-9 and TRBJ2-2; the D gene is possibly TRBD2 (5 bases). Germline CDR1 is SEHNR and CDR2 is FQNEAQ (reference sequence). The CDR3 is 12 amino acids. The complete variable domain, with remaining parts taken from reference TRBV7-9 and TRBJ2-2, reads DTGVSQNPRHKITKRGQNVTFRCDPISEHNRLYWYRQTLGQGPEFLTYFQNEAQLEKSRLLSDRFSAERPKGSFSTLEIQRTEQGDSAMYLCTSSLVNGELFFGEGSRLTVL.

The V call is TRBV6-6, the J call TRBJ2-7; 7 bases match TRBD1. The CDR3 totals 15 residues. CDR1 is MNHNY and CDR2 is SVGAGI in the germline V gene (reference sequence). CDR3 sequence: CVSSYHRDSSYEQYF. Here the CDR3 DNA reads TGTGTCAGTAGTTATCACCGGGACAGCTCCTACGAGCAGTACTTC.

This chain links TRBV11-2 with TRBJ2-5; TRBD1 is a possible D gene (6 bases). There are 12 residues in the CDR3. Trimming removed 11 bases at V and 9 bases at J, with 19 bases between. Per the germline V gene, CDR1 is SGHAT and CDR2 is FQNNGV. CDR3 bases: TGTGCCGACAGGTTAGAGGAAAGGGCCCAGTACTTC. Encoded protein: CADRLEERAQYF.

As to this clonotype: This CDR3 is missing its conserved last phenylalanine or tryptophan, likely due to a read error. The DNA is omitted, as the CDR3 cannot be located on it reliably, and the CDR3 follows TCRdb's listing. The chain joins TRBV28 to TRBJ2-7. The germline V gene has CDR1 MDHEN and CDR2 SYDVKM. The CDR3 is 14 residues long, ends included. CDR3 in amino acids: CASRDARSSYERYS.

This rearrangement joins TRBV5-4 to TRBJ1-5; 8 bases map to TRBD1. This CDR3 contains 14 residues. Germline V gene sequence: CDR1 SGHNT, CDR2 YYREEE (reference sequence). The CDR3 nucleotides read TGTACCAACAGCTTACAGGGGGATGGCCAGCCCCAGCATTTT. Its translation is CTNSLQGDGQPQHF.

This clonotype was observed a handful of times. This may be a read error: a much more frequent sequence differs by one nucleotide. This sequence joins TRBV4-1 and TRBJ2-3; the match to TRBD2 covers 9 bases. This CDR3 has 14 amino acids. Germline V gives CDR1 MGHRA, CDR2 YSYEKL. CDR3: CASSRTSDADTLYF. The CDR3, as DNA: TGCGCCAGCAGCCGGACTAGCGACGCAGATACGCTGTATTTT.

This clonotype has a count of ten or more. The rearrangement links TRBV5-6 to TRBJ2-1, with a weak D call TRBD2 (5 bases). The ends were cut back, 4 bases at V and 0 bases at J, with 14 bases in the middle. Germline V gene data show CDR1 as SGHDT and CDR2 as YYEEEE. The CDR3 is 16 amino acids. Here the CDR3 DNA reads TGTGCCAGCAGCCCAGTGGTAGGGAGCTCCTACAATGAGCAGTTCTTC. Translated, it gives CASSPVVGSSYNEQFF.

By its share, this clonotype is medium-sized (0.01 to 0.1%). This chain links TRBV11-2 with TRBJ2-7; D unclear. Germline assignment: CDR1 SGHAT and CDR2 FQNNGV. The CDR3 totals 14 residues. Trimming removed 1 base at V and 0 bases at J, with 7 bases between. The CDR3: CASSLAYGSYEQYF. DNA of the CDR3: TGTGCCAGCAGCTTAGCTTACGGCTCCTACGAGCAGTACTTC.

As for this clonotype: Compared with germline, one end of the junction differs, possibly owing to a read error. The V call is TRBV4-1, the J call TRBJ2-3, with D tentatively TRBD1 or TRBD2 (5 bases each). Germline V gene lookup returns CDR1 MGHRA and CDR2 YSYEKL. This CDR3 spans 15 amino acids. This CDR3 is CASSQGPSSTGTQYF. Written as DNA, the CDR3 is TGCGCCAGCAGCCAAGGGCCTAGCAGTACAGGTACGCAGTATTTT.

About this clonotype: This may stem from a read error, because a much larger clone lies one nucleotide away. The CDR3 bases are TGTGCCAGCACGGATGACAGGGCCGGGATATTCTACGAGCAGTACTTC. It encodes CASTDDRAGIFYEQYF. The V call is TRBV28, the J call TRBJ2-7; TRBD1 agrees at 7 bases. Looked up from germline, CDR1 is MDHEN and CDR2 is SYDVKM. V shed 7 bases, J shed 3 bases, and the junction held 15 bases outside the gene matches. The CDR3 extends over 16 amino acids.

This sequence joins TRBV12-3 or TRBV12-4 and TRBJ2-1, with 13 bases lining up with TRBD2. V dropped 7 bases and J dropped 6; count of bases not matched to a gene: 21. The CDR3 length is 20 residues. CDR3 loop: CASNSTRLAGGGGEGNEQFF. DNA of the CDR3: TGTGCCAGCAATTCGACCCGACTAGCGGGAGGCGGAGGAGAGGGCAATGAGCAGTTCTTC.

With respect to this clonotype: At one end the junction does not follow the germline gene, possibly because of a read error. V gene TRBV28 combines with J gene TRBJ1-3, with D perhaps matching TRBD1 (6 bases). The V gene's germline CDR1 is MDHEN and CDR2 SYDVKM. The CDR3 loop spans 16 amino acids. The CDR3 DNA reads TGTGTCAGCAGAAACTCGACAGGTGTGGGAAGATACACCATATATTTT. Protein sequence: CVSRNSTGVGRYTIYF.

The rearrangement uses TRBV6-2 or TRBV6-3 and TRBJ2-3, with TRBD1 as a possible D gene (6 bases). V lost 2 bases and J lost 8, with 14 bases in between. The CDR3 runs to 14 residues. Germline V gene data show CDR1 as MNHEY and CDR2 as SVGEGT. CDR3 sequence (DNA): TGTGCCAGCAGTTACGAACAGGGAGTCCTTACGCAGTATTTT. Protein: CASSYEQGVLTQYF.

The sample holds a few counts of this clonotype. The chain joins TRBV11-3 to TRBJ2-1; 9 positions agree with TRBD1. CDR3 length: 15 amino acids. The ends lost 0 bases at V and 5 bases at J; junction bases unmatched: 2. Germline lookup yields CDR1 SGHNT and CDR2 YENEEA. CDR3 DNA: TGTGCCAGCAGCTTAGAGGGACAGGGAGACAATGAGCAGTTCTTC. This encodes CASSLEGQGDNEQFF.

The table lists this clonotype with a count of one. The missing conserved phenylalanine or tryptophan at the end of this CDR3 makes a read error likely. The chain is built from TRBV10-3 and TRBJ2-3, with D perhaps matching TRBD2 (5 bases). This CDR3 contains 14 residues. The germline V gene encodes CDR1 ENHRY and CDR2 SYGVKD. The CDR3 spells CAVSEDSVGDTQYV. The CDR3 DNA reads TGTGCCGTCAGTGAGGATAGCGTGGGGGATACGCAGTATGTT.

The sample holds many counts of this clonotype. The CDR3, as DNA: TGTGCCAGCAGCGGGGACACCGGGGAGCTGTTTTTT. It encodes CASSGDTGELFF. The chain is built from TRBV5-4 and TRBJ2-2; the D is unclear. Trimming left V 4 bases short and J 3 bases short, with 4 bases between. Germline V lookup: CDR1 SGHNT, CDR2 YYREEE (reference sequence). The CDR3 loop spans 12 amino acids. The full variable domain, with the rest looked up from reference TRBV5-4 and TRBJ2-2, is ETGVTQSPTHLIKTRGQQVTLRCSSQSGHNTVSWYQQALGQGPQFIFQYYREEENGRGNFPPRFSGLQFPNYSSELNVNALELDDSALYLCASSGDTGELFFGEGSRLTVL.

CDR3 in amino acids: CASSPGATSGNQETQYF. In DNA form, the CDR3 reads TGTGCCAGTAGTCCGGGGGCTACTAGCGGCAACCAAGAGACCCAGTACTTC. The chain couples TRBV19 to TRBJ2-5, with TRBD2 matching over 8 bases. V shed 5 bases and J 0 bases; nucleotides not matched to a gene: 11. This CDR3 comprises 17 residues. The germline gives CDR1 LNHDA, CDR2 SQIVND (reference sequence).

CDR3 in amino acids: CASSEQSCNEQFF. CDR3 sequence (DNA): TGTGCCAGCAGTGAACAGAGTTGCAATGAGCAGTTCTTC. The rearrangement joins TRBV6-1 to TRBJ2-1; unclear D gene. Trimming cost V 2 bases and J 6 bases, with 8 bases left between them. Germline V gene sequence: CDR1 MNHNS, CDR2 SASEGT. The CDR3 extends over 13 amino acids.

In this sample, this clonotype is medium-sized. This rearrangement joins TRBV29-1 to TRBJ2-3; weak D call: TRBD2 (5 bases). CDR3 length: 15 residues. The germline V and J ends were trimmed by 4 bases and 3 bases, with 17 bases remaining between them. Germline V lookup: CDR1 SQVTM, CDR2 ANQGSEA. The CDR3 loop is CSVGSGLLGTDTQYF. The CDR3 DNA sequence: TGCAGCGTTGGAAGCGGTCTGCTAGGAACAGATACGCAGTATTTT.

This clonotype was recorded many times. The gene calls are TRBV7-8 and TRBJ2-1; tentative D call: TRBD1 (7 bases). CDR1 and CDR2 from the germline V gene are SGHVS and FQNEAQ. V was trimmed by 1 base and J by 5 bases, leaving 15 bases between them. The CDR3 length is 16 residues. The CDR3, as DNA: TGTGCCAGCAGCTTAGGGTCGGGCAGGGGGGACAATGAGCAGTTCTTC. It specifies CASSLGSGRGDNEQFF.